The entry below gives a single T cell receptor (beta chain) sequence along with its context. Its specificity is not known. This CDR3 spans 15 amino acids. Germline values: CDR1 SGDLS, CDR2 YYNGEE. V lost 6 bases, J lost 4 bases, and 10 bases stayed unmatched. Naive CD4+ T cells were purified with Tregs depleted by CD25. Semi-nested PCR with Nested Universal Primer A followed constant-region reverse priming of full-length variable regions. TCRdb reprocessed the 5' RACE reads via MiXCR and lists one record per CDR3 protein. The profile shows about 62,000 distinct CDR3 sequences, approximately 31% of them singletons. Study-wide results and limits: Tumor-infiltrating Treg TCR alpha and beta sequences overlapped most with tumor naive CD4+ T cells, then blood naive. Larger-cohort validation covered only one TCR beta V-J rearrangement.

The gene calls are TRBV9 and TRBJ2-1; 7 nucleotides line up with TRBD1. This sequence originates from a female donor with breast cancer. Sequencing was done on a sample of tumor-infiltrating naive CD4+ T cells sorted from the breast tumor. Documented subset: naive CD4+ T cells, CD4+CD45RA+CD25-. The CDR3, as DNA: TGTGCCAGCACCAGAGGGGGCCGGGGATACAATGAGCAGTTCTTC. It yields the protein CASTRGGRGYNEQFF.